A single sample is the source of the 24 T cell receptor beta chains below, sequenced in a study of beta chain features in type 1 diabetes. Sequenced material consisted of expressed TCRB transcripts (all of the isolated RNA was reverse transcribed). Produced via immunoSEQ multiplex PCR; TCRdb's table is partial and in-frame only. This sample carries 360,000 or so clones, around a fifth of them seen once, and the ten largest clones take around 0.04%. Sequencing was performed on naive CD4+ T cells from blood. The receptors here all came from a woman aged 18-30 years in good health.

The rearrangement joins TRBV7-9 to TRBJ2-5; D is unresolved. Germline CDR1 reads SEHNR; CDR2 reads FQNEAQ (reference sequence). The V end lost 5 bases, the J end lost 4 bases, and 5 bases lay between the germline ends. CDR3 length equals 11 residues. The DNA of the CDR3 is TGTGCCAGCAGCCCAATAGAGACCCAGTACTTC. Its translation: CASSPIETQYF.

This chain connects TRBV14 to TRBJ1-1; TRBD1 matches 7 bases. Germline V gives CDR1 SGHDN, CDR2 FVKESK. Trimming took 4 bases from V and 11 from J; bases not matched to a gene: 4. This CDR3 has 11 amino acids. This chain's CDR3 is CASSRGTVAFF. CDR3 nucleotide sequence: TGTGCCAGCAGCCGAGGGACAGTTGCTTTCTTT.

The chain joins TRBV11-2 to TRBJ1-1, with a possible D match to TRBD1 (5 bases). V was trimmed by 8 bases and J by 1 base, leaving 14 bases between them. Germline loops: CDR1 SGHAT, CDR2 FQNNGV. The CDR3 is 14 residues long. CDR3 bases: TGTGCCAGCGTTAGGAGGGGAGGGAACACTGAAGCTTTCTTT. Its protein is CASVRRGGNTEAFF.

The V and J genes are TRBV6-5 and TRBJ2-7; 7 bases are shared with TRBD2. Looked up from germline, CDR1 is MNHEY and CDR2 is SVGAGI. With V trimmed by 7 bases and J by 4 bases, 10 bases remained unmatched. The length of the CDR3 is 14 residues. The CDR3 loop reads CASTPPGGPYEQYF. The CDR3 DNA follows: TGTGCCAGCACTCCTCCGGGGGGACCTTACGAGCAGTACTTC.

The sample holds a few counts of this clone. The chain links TRBV7-9 to TRBJ2-1; D remains ambiguous. V shed 1 base and J shed 7 bases, with 8 bases lying between them. The CDR3 is 13 residues long. CDR1 is SEHNR and CDR2 is FQNEAQ in the germline V gene (reference sequence). The DNA of the CDR3 is TGTGCCAGCAGCTTAGGAGAAGTTAATGAGCAGTTCTTC. Its protein product is CASSLGEVNEQFF.

This clone has more than one count but fewer than ten. This chain uses TRBV6-1 with TRBJ2-7; D might be TRBD2 (6 bases). Looked up from germline, CDR1 is MNHNS and CDR2 is SASEGT. The CDR3 contains 15 residues. Trimming cost V 6 bases and J 1 base, with 16 bases left between them. Here the CDR3 DNA reads TGTGCCAGCAGGAAGGGGACGGGAGTGTCCTACGAGCAGTACTTC. It encodes CASRKGTGVSYEQYF.

The chain carries TRBV30 and TRBJ1-3; D is unclear. Trimming pared 2 bases from V and 13 bases from J, leaving 18 bases between. Germline CDR1 GTSNPN, CDR2 SVGIG (reference sequence). The CDR3 spans 13 residues. The CDR3 is CAWSPGVGSVIYF. For the CDR3, the DNA is TGTGCCTGGAGTCCCGGGGTGGGTTCGGTAATATATTTT.

This clone came up a few times. This rearrangement joins TRBV4-1 to TRBJ2-5; tentatively, D is TRBD2 (6 bases). The V end was cut by 4 bases, the J end by 4 bases, with 13 bases between. Germline loops: CDR1 MGHRA, CDR2 YSYEKL. The CDR3 loop spans 14 amino acids. The CDR3 here is CASSRGDQLETQYF. CDR3 sequence (DNA): TGCGCCAGCAGCCGCGGGGACCAGCTAGAGACCCAGTACTTC.

The chain combines TRBV30 with TRBJ1-3; D might be TRBD1 (5 bases). The V gene's germline CDR1 is GTSNPN and CDR2 SVGIG (reference sequence). The germline V and J ends were trimmed by 0 bases and 4 bases, with 13 bases remaining between them. This CDR3 has 15 amino acids. CDR3 DNA sequence: TGTGCCTGGAGTGTAATGGGGGGGACGGGAAACACCATATATTTT. It encodes CAWSVMGGTGNTIYF.

V and J are TRBV2 and TRBJ1-3; D call uncertain. V was trimmed by 8 bases and J by 0 bases, leaving 8 bases between them. Looked up from germline, CDR1 is SNHLY and CDR2 is FYNNEI. CDR3 length equals 13 residues. In DNA, the CDR3 is TGTGCCAGCGAACAAGACTCTGGAAACACCATATATTTT. It translates to CASEQDSGNTIYF.

The chain uses TRBV14 and TRBJ2-7; maybe TRBD2 (6 bases). Germline-derived CDR1 and CDR2 are SGHDN and FVKESK. CDR3 length equals 12 residues. Trimming took 3 bases from V and 6 from J, leaving 9 bases between them. The CDR3 loop reads CASSHSGGEQYF. CDR3 nucleotide sequence: TGTGCCAGCAGCCACTCCGGGGGCGAGCAGTACTTC.

The chain carries TRBV2 and TRBJ2-1; a weak D match, TRBD2 (5 bases). CDR3 size: 12 residues. V lost 6 bases to trimming and J lost 7 bases, with 10 bases between them. Germline loops: CDR1 SNHLY, CDR2 FYNNEI. The CDR3 loop reads CASRLSGNEQFF. CDR3 nucleotides: TGTGCCAGCAGACTTTCGGGAAATGAGCAGTTCTTC.

The chain links TRBV4-3 to TRBJ1-2, with 8 bases that match TRBD1. Germline loops: CDR1 LGHNA, CDR2 YSLEER. The V and J ends lost 3 bases and 4 bases, in that order; junction bases with no gene match: 7. This CDR3 has 15 residues. The CDR3 DNA reads TGCGCCAGCAGCCATGGGATACAGGGGGTCTATGGCTACACCTTC. This sequence encodes CASSHGIQGVYGYTF.

This clone was seen more than once but under ten times. The rearrangement uses TRBV4-2 and TRBJ2-7, with D perhaps matching TRBD1 (6 bases). From germline, CDR1 is LGHNA and CDR2 YNFKEQ. V was clipped by 3 bases and J by 1 base, with 16 bases between them. The CDR3 extends over 16 amino acids. CDR3 loop: CASSQSKGRGSYEQYF. CDR3 nucleotides: TGTGCCAGCAGCCAGAGCAAGGGCAGGGGATCCTACGAGCAGTACTTC.

The chain joins TRBV30 to TRBJ2-3, with a possible D match to TRBD2 (6 bases). Germline loops: CDR1 GTSNPN, CDR2 SVGIG (reference sequence). The V end lost 2 bases, the J end lost 1 base, and 10 bases lay between the germline ends. The CDR3 totals 14 residues. CDR3 sequence reads: CAWSRGKGTDTQYF. The CDR3 DNA reads TGTGCCTGGAGTCGGGGGAAGGGCACAGATACGCAGTATTTT.

In its sample, this clone was seen a few times. The J gene is TRBJ1-1, the V gene TRBV2; D is uncertain. The length of the CDR3 is 13 residues. Germline assignment: CDR1 SNHLY and CDR2 FYNNEI. V was clipped by 7 bases and J by 2 bases, with 11 bases between them. CDR3: CASTVTGNTEAFF. The CDR3 DNA reads as TGTGCCAGCACCGTGACGGGAAACACTGAAGCTTTCTTT.

This clone showed up just a few times. The chain uses TRBV7-3 and TRBJ2-6; TRBD1 might be the D (6 bases). Germline V gene data show CDR1 as SGHTA and CDR2 as FQGTGA. Trimming left V 6 bases short and J 3 bases short, with 12 bases between. The CDR3 spans 15 residues. CDR3 coding DNA: TGTGCCAGCAGTAAAACAGGGAGTGGGGCCAACGTCCTGACTTTC. As protein: CASSKTGSGANVLTF.

This sequence joins TRBV25-1 and TRBJ2-1; 10 nucleotides match TRBD2. The CDR3 contains 17 residues. The trim removed 1 base at V and 3 bases at J, leaving 6 bases unmatched. Germline V lookup: CDR1 MGHDK, CDR2 SYGVNS. CDR3 DNA sequence: TGTGCCAGCAGTGAATGGAGTAGCGGGAGGCTCTACAATGAGCAGTTCTTC. Its translation: CASSEWSSGRLYNEQFF.

A word on this clone: The sample carries other DNA sequences with the same CDR3. This chain joins TRBV30 and TRBJ1-5, with D possibly TRBD1 on 5 matching bases. Between the trimmed V and J ends, which lost 0 bases and 6 bases, there was a span of 9 bases. This CDR3 comprises 13 residues. The germline gives CDR1 GTSNPN, CDR2 SVGIG (reference sequence). Written as DNA, the CDR3 is TGTGCCTGGAGTGTACGGGGGAGTCAGCCCCAGCATTTT. Protein product: CAWSVRGSQPQHF. The full variable domain, completed using reference TRBV30 and TRBJ1-5, is SQTIHQWPATLVQPVGSPLSLECTVEGTSNPNLYWYRQAAGRGLQLLFYSVGIGQISSEVPQNLSASRPQDRQFILSSKKLLLSDSGFYLCAWSVRGSQPQHFGDGTRLSIL.

This clone was detected a few times. The genes are TRBV30 and TRBJ2-1; D remains ambiguous. Looked up from germline, CDR1 is GTSNPN and CDR2 is SVGIG (reference sequence). Trimming removed 0 bases at V and 0 bases at J, with 6 bases between. CDR3 length: 14 residues. CDR3 protein: CAWSVLRSYNEQFF. The CDR3 DNA reads TGTGCCTGGAGTGTACTACGCTCCTACAATGAGCAGTTCTTC. Based on the CDR3 plus reference TRBV30 and TRBJ2-1, the full variable domain is SQTIHQWPATLVQPVGSPLSLECTVEGTSNPNLYWYRQAAGRGLQLLFYSVGIGQISSEVPQNLSASRPQDRQFILSSKKLLLSDSGFYLCAWSVLRSYNEQFFGPGTRLTVL.

This clone occurred a few times. The J gene is TRBJ1-2, the V gene TRBV25-1; 9 bases align to TRBD1. V lost 7 bases, J lost 8 bases, and 8 bases stayed unmatched. The CDR3 covers 13 residues. The V gene's germline CDR1 is MGHDK and CDR2 SYGVNS. The CDR3 sequence is CASTAGTGFGYTF. CDR3 bases: TGTGCCAGCACCGCCGGGACAGGGTTCGGCTACACCTTC.

This clone came up a few times. This chain uses TRBV18 with TRBJ2-3, with unresolved D. Trimming removed 0 bases at V and 5 bases at J, with 6 bases between. This CDR3 is built from 13 residues. Germline CDR1 KGHSH, CDR2 LQKENI. The CDR3 sequence: CASSPPSQDTQYF. CDR3 coding DNA: TGTGCCAGCTCACCACCATCCCAAGATACGCAGTATTTT.

The chain links TRBV5-6 to TRBJ2-7, with 7 bases aligning to TRBD1. Germline lookup yields CDR1 SGHDT and CDR2 YYEEEE. The CDR3 loop spans 12 amino acids. Losses at the gene ends were 3 bases for V and 6 bases for J; bases not matched to a gene: 3. The CDR3 DNA reads as TGTGCCAGCAGCTACACAGGGGCCGAGCAGTACTTC. Its translation: CASSYTGAEQYF.

The table lists this clone with a few counts. This chain joins TRBV14 and TRBJ2-1; 9 bases fit TRBD2. This CDR3 contains 15 residues. Germline V gene sequence: CDR1 SGHDN, CDR2 FVKESK. V gave up 4 bases and J gave up 8 bases; unmatched junction bases: 9. CDR3 amino acids: CASSPWRGGIDEQFF. CDR3 nucleotides: TGTGCCAGCAGCCCCTGGCGGGGGGGCATTGATGAGCAGTTCTTC.